There are many counts of the clone carrying this T cell receptor beta chain. Its antigen is currently unknown. Per germline, CDR1 MNHNS and CDR2 SASEGT. V lost 6 bases to trimming and J lost 9 bases, with 18 bases between them. This CDR3 comprises 15 residues. Preparing the TCRbeta library involved the use of unique molecular identifiers. MiXCR was run by TCRdb on the PCR reads, yielding one entry per CDR3 protein. The repertoire holds under 850,000 distinct CDR3 sequences, with around 13% as singletons. This sample was included in a study of T-cell reconstitution after alpha-beta-depleted transplantation in children. Findings and limits, study-wide: Reportedly, only several hundred clones from non-depleted graft cells drove alpha-beta T-cell counts at about two months.

The V and J genes are TRBV6-1 and TRBJ1-6; D gene unclear. This TCR was recovered from a girl aged 2 to 10 with congenital amegakaryocytic thrombocytopenia, due to receive a stem cell transplant. The sequenced sample was PBMCs, obtained before TCRalphabeta/CD19-depleted stem cell transplant. CDR3 region: CASRFPMDKGSPLHF. The CDR3 coding sequence is TGTGCCAGCAGATTCCCGATGGATAAGGGTTCACCCCTCCACTTT.